These T cell receptor beta chains were read from a single sample in a study of cytomegalovirus exposure and HLA in healthy donors. Clones were sequenced by immunoSEQ multiplex PCR, and TCRdb holds only the in-frame ones, with some missing. The repertoire holds about 140,000 clones, approximately 82% seen once, with 30% in the top ten. The sample consisted of PBMCs. These receptors were taken from a man aged 25-45 years in good health and CMV-seropositive. CDR3s include the opening cysteine and the closing phenylalanine or tryptophan. The order of the fields is D gene, J gene, V gene, clone size, CDR3 protein, CDR3 DNA. The D gene is left open where the match is weak. Some rows have no size entry. The others give once, few or many, or a class for an expanded clone.

>TRBD2|TRBJ2-7|TRBV27|once
CASSLERASGRVDEQYF
TGTGCCAGCAGTTTAGAGAGGGCTAGCGGGAGGGTGGACGAGCAGTACTTC
>TRBD1|TRBJ1-2|TRBV6-5|-
CASSKTGGNYGYTF
TGTGCCAGCAGTAAAACAGGGGGTAACTATGGCTACACCTTC
>TRBD1|TRBJ2-3|TRBV27|medium-sized
CASSSGTGYDTQYF
TGTGCCAGCAGTTCCGGGACAGGGTACGATACGCAGTATTTT
>-|TRBJ1-1|TRBV4-3|-
CASSHTGRTEAFF
TGCGCCAGCAGCCATACAGGGAGAACTGAAGCTTTCTTT
>TRBD2|TRBJ2-1|TRBV30|-
CALTRDSGRPSNEQFF
TGTGCCTTGACACGGGATAGCGGGCGTCCTTCCAATGAGCAGTTCTTC
>-|TRBJ1-1|TRBV30|few
CAWSVLSGGEAFF
TGTGCCTGGAGTGTACTATCCGGGGGTGAAGCTTTCTTT
>-|TRBJ1-5|TRBV6-1|-
CASSDRYSSNQPQHF
TGTGCCAGCAGTGATAGGTACAGCAGCAATCAGCCCCAGCATTTT
>TRBD2|TRBJ2-1|TRBV7-3|-
CASSLGGNYNEQFF
TGTGCCAGCAGCTTGGGGGGGAACTACAATGAGCAGTTCTTC
>-|TRBJ1-3|TRBV6-1|-
CASSTTWVSGNTIYF
TGTGCCAGCAGTACTACTTGGGTCTCTGGAAACACCATATATTTT
>-|TRBJ2-7|TRBV5-8|-
CASSLAQPYEQYF
TGTGCCAGCAGCTTGGCACAGCCTTACGAGCAGTACTTC
>TRBD1|TRBJ1-1|TRBV27|-
CASSGRTGKTMNTEAFF
TGTGCCAGCAGCGGTCGGACAGGAAAAACAATGAACACTGAAGCTTTCTTT
>-|TRBJ1-1|TRBV29-1|few
CSAVSGAGVDTEAFF
TGCAGCGCCGTGTCCGGAGCGGGGGTGGACACTGAAGCTTTCTTT
>TRBD1|TRBJ2-7|TRBV6-5|few
CASSQTGQGNYEQYF
TGTGCCAGCAGCCAAACGGGACAGGGCAACTACGAGCAGTACTTC
>TRBD1|TRBJ2-1|TRBV2|-
CASSRGQGNEQFF
TGTGCCAGCAGCCGGGGACAGGGCAATGAGCAGTTCTTC
>TRBD2|TRBJ2-1|TRBV7-9|-
CASSLSREGNEQFF
TGTGCCAGCAGCTTATCTCGGGAGGGCAATGAGCAGTTCTTC
>TRBD2|TRBJ2-7|TRBV6-5|-
CASRIKRESYEQYF
TGTGCCAGCAGGATAAAGCGGGAGTCCTACGAGCAGTACTTC
>-|TRBJ2-1|TRBV11-1|few
CASSVSLGNEQFF
TGTGCCAGCAGCGTTAGCCTCGGCAATGAGCAGTTCTTC
>TRBD2|TRBJ2-1|TRBV10-2|-
CASSPDVRGGEHEQFF
TGCGCCAGCTCCCCGGATGTGCGGGGGGGTGAACATGAGCAGTTCTTC
>-|TRBJ1-5|TRBV7-9|-
CASSTEEGVGQPQHF
TGTGCCAGCAGCACAGAAGAAGGGGTCGGTCAGCCCCAGCATTTT
>-|TRBJ1-1|TRBV30|-
CAWKTGNTEAFF
TGTGCCTGGAAGACAGGGAACACTGAAGCTTTCTTT
>-|TRBJ1-1|TRBV7-2|-
CASSLVDSKNTEAFF
TGTGCCAGCAGCTTAGTGGACAGCAAGAACACTGAAGCTTTCTTT
>TRBD2|TRBJ2-7|TRBV4-1|-
CASSPGGGTTYEQYF
TGCGCCAGCAGCCCGGGAGGCGGAACGACCTACGAGCAGTACTTC
>-|TRBJ1-2|TRBV6-1|once
CASSEAARSRAPNYGYTF
TGTGCCAGCAGTGAAGCGGCCCGGTCGAGGGCGCCTAACTATGGCTACACCTTC
>-|TRBJ2-7|TRBV7-3|-
CASSPRQTRIYEQYF
TGTGCCAGCAGCCCCAGACAGACCCGGATCTACGAGCAGTACTTC
>TRBD1|TRBJ1-6|TRBV2|-
CASSGPGTGVDSPLHF
TGTGCCAGCAGTGGCCCCGGGACAGGGGTAGATTCACCCCTCCACTTT
>TRBD1|TRBJ2-3|TRBV6-5|-
CASRLTGADTQYF
TGTGCCAGCAGGCTCACAGGGGCAGATACGCAGTATTTT
>TRBD2|TRBJ2-1|TRBV20-1|-
CSASSGGEQFF
TGCAGTGCTAGCTCGGGGGGTGAGCAGTTCTTC
>-|TRBJ2-3|TRBV19|-
CASSIPGHRIQYF
TGTGCCAGTAGTATACCGGGACACCGTATCCAGTATTTT
>-|TRBJ2-3|TRBV14|once
CASSQDLNQGTDTQYF
TGTGCCAGCAGCCAAGATCTGAACCAGGGCACAGATACGCAGTATTTT
>-|TRBJ2-7|TRBV14|-
CASSLERGEQYF
TGTGCCAGCAGCCTTGAGAGAGGCGAGCAGTACTTC
>-|TRBJ2-5|TRBV5-4|-
CASKGMANPEGTQYF
TGTGCCAGCAAAGGGATGGCGAACCCAGAGGGGACCCAGTACTTC
>TRBD1|TRBJ2-7|TRBV4-1|-
CASSLRTGSYYEQYF
TGCGCCAGCAGTCTCCGGACAGGGAGCTACTACGAGCAGTACTTC
>TRBD2|TRBJ2-7|TRBV7-2|-
CASSPSGGADEQYF
TGTGCCAGCAGCCCTAGCGGGGGGGCCGACGAGCAGTACTTC
>-|TRBJ2-2|TRBV10-1|-
CASGQQTGELFF
TGCGCCAGTGGACAGCAAACCGGGGAGCTGTTTTTT
>-|TRBJ2-5|TRBV5-4|-
CASSWQGEETQYF
TGTGCCAGCAGCTGGCAGGGTGAAGAGACCCAGTACTTC
>TRBD2|TRBJ2-7|TRBV29-1|medium-sized
CSVENPPGGQYF
TGCAGCGTTGAAAACCCCCCGGGGGGGCAGTACTTC
>TRBD1|TRBJ2-2|TRBV7-3|-
CASSTRGPDTGELFF
TGTGCCAGCAGCACGAGGGGGCCCGACACCGGGGAGCTGTTTTTT
>-|TRBJ1-3|TRBV9|few
CASSSNRVSGNTIYF
TGTGCCAGCAGCTCCAATCGAGTCTCAGGAAACACCATATATTTT
>-|TRBJ2-7|TRBV15|-
CATSRGGSSYEQYF
TGTGCCACCAGCAGAGGTGGGAGCTCCTACGAGCAGTACTTC
>TRBD1|TRBJ1-2|TRBV15|-
CATSGQGKGGYGYTF
TGTGCCACCAGCGGACAGGGAAAGGGAGGATATGGCTACACCTTC
>TRBD1|TRBJ1-5|TRBV6-1|-
CASSARDRVNSNQPQHF
TGTGCCAGCAGTGCTAGGGACAGGGTCAACAGCAATCAGCCCCAGCATTTT
>TRBD1|TRBJ1-5|TRBV6-5|-
CASSNRGASNQPQHF
TGTGCCAGCAGTAACAGGGGGGCAAGCAATCAGCCCCAGCATTTT
>-|TRBJ2-1|TRBV7-9|few
CASSLVGASQFF
TGTGCCAGCAGCTTAGTCGGTGCTAGCCAGTTCTTC
>TRBD1|TRBJ1-2|TRBV15|few
CATSRRPGQGNYGYTF
TGTGCCACCAGCAGACGACCGGGACAGGGAAACTATGGCTACACCTTC
>-|TRBJ1-2|TRBV28|once
CATRDRTNYGYTF
TGTGCCACCAGAGACAGAACTAACTATGGCTACACCTTC
>-|TRBJ2-1|TRBV5-4|-
CASSFGQGRRNEQFF
TGTGCCAGCAGCTTCGGGCAGGGAAGAAGAAATGAGCAGTTCTTC
>TRBD2|TRBJ2-5|TRBV15|-
CATSRDQPGGQETQYF
TGTGCCACCAGCAGAGATCAACCGGGGGGGCAGGAGACCCAGTACTTC
>-|TRBJ1-3|TRBV25-1|-
CASSPRATPSGNTIYF
TGTGCCAGCAGTCCCAGGGCAACTCCCTCTGGAAACACCATATATTTT
>TRBD2|TRBJ2-1|TRBV7-6|-
CASSLGTSGSVGEQFF
TGTGCCAGCAGCTTAGGCACTAGCGGGAGTGTAGGGGAGCAGTTCTTC